This TCR beta chain was sequenced during a study of T cells expressing NK-cell markers. UMI-tagged 5'RACE template switching yielded the TCR beta cDNA. TCRdb re-called the 5' RACE reads and shows each CDR3 protein once, DNA omitted. This sample's clone table lists roughly 390,000 distinct CDR3 sequences. Study results and caveats: In several donors, dominant NKG2C+ clonotypes were roughly 1.0-8% of CD8+ T cells. What remained unclear was the HCMV specificity of expanded NKG2C+ T cell clones.

In regard to this clonotype: Its target is not known.

Per the germline V gene, CDR1 is LGHDT and CDR2 is YNNKEL (reference sequence). The CDR3 is made up of 16 amino acids. The chain joins TRBV3-1 to TRBJ2-3; TCRdb gives TRBD1 as the D gene, but with no DNA this cannot be confirmed. The sequenced material came from blood T cells: a sorted CD56 or NKG2C T cell subset, CD4+ or CD8+ T cells, or bulk PBMC T cells (not recorded which). This TCR came from a woman aged 45-59 years in good health. The CDR3 here is CASSHSGRELADTQYF.